This T cell receptor beta chain was recovered during a study of cytomegalovirus exposure and HLA in healthy donors. Study-wide points: Earlier analysis found most TCR beta V segments productive about 90% or about 30% of the time. Clonal expansion, a later analysis showed, was greater in HLA-associated TCR beta chains than in equally common others.

The study ran its PCR with 60 Vbeta and 13 Jbeta primers. Sequencing used immunoSEQ multiplex PCR; TCRdb keeps in-frame clones, though not all of them. This table has around 110,000 clones, about 59% appearing once. Germline CDR1 reads SEHNR; CDR2 reads FQNEAQ (reference sequence). The CDR3 is 17 amino acids. V shed 5 bases and J shed 9 bases, with 26 bases lying between them. This clone has only a few counts. Its antigen is not known. Sequences were obtained from PBMCs. This clonotype was sampled from a middle-aged woman in good health and CMV-seropositive. The rearrangement joins TRBV7-9 to TRBJ1-5; D perhaps matches TRBD1 (5 bases). CDR3 coding DNA: TGTGCCAGCAGCCCCCGCGTTCGGGTCGGGGGTGACAGGCCCCAGCATTTT. Translated: CASSPRVRVGGDRPQHF.